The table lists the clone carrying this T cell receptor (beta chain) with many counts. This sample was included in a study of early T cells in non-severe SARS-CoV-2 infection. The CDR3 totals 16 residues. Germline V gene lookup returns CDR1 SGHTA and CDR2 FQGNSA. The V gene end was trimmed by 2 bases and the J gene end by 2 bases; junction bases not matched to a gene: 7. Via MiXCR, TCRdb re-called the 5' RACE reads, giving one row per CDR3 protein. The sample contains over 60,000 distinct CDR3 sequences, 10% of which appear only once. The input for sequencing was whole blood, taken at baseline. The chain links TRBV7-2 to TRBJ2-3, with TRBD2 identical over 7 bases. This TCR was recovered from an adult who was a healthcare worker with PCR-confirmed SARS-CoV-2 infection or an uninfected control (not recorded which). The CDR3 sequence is CASSLQTSAYTDTQYF. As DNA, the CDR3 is TGTGCCAGCAGCTTACAAACTAGCGCGTACACAGATACGCAGTATTTT.